This record concerns one T cell receptor (beta chain) sequence. This sample is part of a study of blood T cell repertoires in COVID-19. On the study more broadly: COVID-19 samples from acute and convalescent phases originated in the United States, Italy and Spain. From T cells, B-cell-depleted T cells, or PBMCs came the material, which was cDNA or gDNA.

Measured with immunoSEQ multiplex PCR; TCRdb has only the in-frame clones, and not every one. The sample yields 180,000 or so clones, 86% seen once. The clonotype originates from a man aged 18 to 30 with acute or convalescent COVID-19. Input material: peripheral blood.

The CDR3 reads CSASGYNEQFF. CDR3 nucleotides: TGCAGTGCTAGCGGGTACAATGAGCAGTTCTTC. The V gene is TRBV20-1, the J gene TRBJ2-1; D gene uncertain. Germline V gives CDR1 DFQATT, CDR2 SNEGSKA (reference sequence). Trimming removed 3 bases at V and 4 bases at J, with 4 bases between. This CDR3 is 11 amino acids long.